The present TCR beta chain was sequenced within a study of blood T cells in healthy people across ages. This clonotype turned up a few times. It was with a sample-barcoded 5' primer and a J-beta primer mix that a second PCR of roughly 7 to 12 cycles was run. TCRdb independently ran MiXCR on the 5' RACE reads; one entry per CDR3 protein. The repertoire holds 1,100,000 or so distinct CDR3 sequences, with over 35% as singletons. The material sequenced was blood. This sequence originates from a woman aged 60 to 75 in good health.

CDR3 nucleotide sequence: TGCAGTGCTACCGGGGGTCGAGAGACCCAGTACTTC. Protein product: CSATGGRETQYF. This chain links TRBV20-1 with TRBJ2-4, with D perhaps TRBD2 (6 bases). The J call could be wrong; TRBJ2-5 is a better fit for the DNA end. CDR1 is DFQATT, CDR2 SNEGSKA, per germline (reference sequence). The CDR3 length is 12 residues.